These 2 T cell receptor beta chains were all obtained from the same sample, sequenced in a study of blood T cell repertoires in COVID-19. This table comes from immunoSEQ multiplex PCR, and its TCRdb copy is limited to in-frame clones, with some not included. The profile shows around 69,000 clones, 89% of them singletons. The sequenced sample was peripheral blood. The receptor set was obtained from a woman in her 50s with active COVID-19.

This sequence joins TRBV24-1 and TRBJ1-6; D gene uncertain. The CDR3 has 16 residues. Germline CDR1 is KGHDR and CDR2 is SFDVKD. Trimming pared 5 bases from V and 1 base from J, leaving 11 bases between. In DNA, the CDR3 is TGTGCCACCAGTGTACACCGGGAATCCTATAATTCACCCCTCCACTTT. This encodes CATSVHRESYNSPLHF.

V is TRBV4-2 and J is TRBJ2-5; maybe TRBD2 (5 bases). Germline CDR1 LGHNA, CDR2 YNFKEQ. This CDR3 region has 15 residues. The V gene lost 4 bases and the J gene lost 5 bases, with 17 bases spanning the gap. CDR3: CASSRERASWETQYF. As DNA, the CDR3 is TGTGCCAGCAGCCGCGAGAGGGCCTCGTGGGAGACCCAGTACTTC.